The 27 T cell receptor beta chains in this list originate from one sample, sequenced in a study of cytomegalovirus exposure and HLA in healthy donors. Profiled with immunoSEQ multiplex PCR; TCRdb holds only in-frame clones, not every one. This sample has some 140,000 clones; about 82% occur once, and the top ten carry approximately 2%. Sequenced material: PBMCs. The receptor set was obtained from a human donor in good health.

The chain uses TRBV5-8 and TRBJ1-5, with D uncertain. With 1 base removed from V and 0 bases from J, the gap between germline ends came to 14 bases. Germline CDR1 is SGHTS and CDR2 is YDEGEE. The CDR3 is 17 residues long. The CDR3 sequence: CASSLTVHSYSNQPQHF. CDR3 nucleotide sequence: TGTGCCAGCAGCTTGACGGTTCACTCCTATAGCAATCAGCCCCAGCATTTT.

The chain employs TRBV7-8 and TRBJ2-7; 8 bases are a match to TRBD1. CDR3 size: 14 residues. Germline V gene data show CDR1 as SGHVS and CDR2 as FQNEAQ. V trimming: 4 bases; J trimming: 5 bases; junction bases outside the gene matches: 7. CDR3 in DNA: TGTGCCAGCAGCTCCTGGACAGGGTCCGACGAGCAGTACTTC. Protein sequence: CASSSWTGSDEQYF.

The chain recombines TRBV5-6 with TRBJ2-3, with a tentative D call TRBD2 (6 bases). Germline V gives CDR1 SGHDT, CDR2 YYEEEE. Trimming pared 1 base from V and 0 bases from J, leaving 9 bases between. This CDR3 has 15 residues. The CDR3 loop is CASSLWGESTDTQYF. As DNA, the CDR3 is TGTGCCAGCAGCTTGTGGGGGGAGAGCACAGATACGCAGTATTTT.

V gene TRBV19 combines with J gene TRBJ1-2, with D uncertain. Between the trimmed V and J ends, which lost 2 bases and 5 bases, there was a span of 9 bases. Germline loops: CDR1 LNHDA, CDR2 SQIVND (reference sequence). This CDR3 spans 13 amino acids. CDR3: CASSISAGYGYTF. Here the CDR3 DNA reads TGTGCCAGTAGTATAAGCGCGGGATATGGCTACACCTTC.

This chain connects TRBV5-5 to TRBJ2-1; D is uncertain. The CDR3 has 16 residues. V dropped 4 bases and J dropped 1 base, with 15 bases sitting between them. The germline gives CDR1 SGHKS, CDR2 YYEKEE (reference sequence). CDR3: CASSPVPGGSYNEQFF. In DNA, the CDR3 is TGTGCCAGCAGCCCAGTTCCAGGTGGGTCCTACAATGAGCAGTTCTTC.

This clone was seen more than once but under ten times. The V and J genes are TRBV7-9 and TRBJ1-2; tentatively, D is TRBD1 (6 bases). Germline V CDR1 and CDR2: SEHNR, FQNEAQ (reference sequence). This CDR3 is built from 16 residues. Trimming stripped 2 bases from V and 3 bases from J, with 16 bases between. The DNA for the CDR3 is TGTGCCAGCAGCTTACTCGCCAGGGGTGAGGACTATGGCTACACCTTC. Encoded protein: CASSLLARGEDYGYTF.

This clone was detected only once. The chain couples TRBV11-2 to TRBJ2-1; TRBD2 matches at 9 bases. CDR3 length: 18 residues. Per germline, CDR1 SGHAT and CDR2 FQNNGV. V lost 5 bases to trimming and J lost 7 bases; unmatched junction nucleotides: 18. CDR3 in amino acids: CASSPLAVAGVSVNEQFF. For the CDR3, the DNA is TGTGCCAGCAGCCCCTTGGCGGTAGCGGGAGTCTCGGTGAATGAGCAGTTCTTC. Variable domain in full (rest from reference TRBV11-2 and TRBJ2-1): EAGVAQSPRYKIIEKRQSVAFWCNPISGHATLYWYQQILGQGPKLLIQFQNNGVVDDSQLPKDRFSAERLKGVDSTLKIQPAKLEDSAVYLCASSPLAVAGVSVNEQFFGPGTRLTVL.

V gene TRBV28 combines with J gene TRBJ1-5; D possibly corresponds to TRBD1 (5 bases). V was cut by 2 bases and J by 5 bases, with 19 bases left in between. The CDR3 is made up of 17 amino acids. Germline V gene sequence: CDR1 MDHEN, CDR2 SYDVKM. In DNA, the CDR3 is TGTGCCAGCAGTTTAGGCCGGGGGAGGGGACTAGATCAGCCCCAGCATTTT. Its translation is CASSLGRGRGLDQPQHF.

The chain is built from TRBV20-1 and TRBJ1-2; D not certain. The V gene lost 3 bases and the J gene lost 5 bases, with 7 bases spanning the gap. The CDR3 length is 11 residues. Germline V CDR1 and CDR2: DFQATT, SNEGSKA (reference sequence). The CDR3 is CSARSSYGYTF. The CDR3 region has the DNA TGCAGTGCTAGGTCCAGTTATGGCTACACCTTC.

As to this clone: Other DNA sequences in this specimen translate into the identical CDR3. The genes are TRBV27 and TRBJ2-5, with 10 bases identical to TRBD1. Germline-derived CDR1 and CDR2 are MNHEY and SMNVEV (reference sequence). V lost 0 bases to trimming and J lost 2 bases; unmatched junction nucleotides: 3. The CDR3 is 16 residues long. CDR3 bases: TGTGCCAGCAGTTTATCGACAGGGGGCCGTCAAGAGACCCAGTACTTC. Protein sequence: CASSLSTGGRQETQYF.

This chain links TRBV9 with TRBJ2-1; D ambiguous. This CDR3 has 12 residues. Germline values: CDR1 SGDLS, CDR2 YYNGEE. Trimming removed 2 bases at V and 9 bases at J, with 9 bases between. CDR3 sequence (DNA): TGTGCCAGCAGCGTCCTATACGGTGAGCAGTTCTTC. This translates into CASSVLYGEQFF. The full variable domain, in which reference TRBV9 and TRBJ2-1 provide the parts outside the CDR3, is DSGVTQTPKHLITATGQRVTLRCSPRSGDLSVYWYQQSLDQGLQFLIQYYNGEERAKGNILERFSAQQFPDLHSELNLSSLELGDSALYFCASSVLYGEQFFGPGTRLTVL.

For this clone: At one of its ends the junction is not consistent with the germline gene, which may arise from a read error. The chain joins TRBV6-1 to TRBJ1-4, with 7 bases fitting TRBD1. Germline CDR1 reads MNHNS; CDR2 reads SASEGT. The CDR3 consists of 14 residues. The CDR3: CASREGTENEKLFF. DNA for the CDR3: TGTGCCAGCAGAGAAGGGACAGAAAATGAAAAACTGTTTTTT.

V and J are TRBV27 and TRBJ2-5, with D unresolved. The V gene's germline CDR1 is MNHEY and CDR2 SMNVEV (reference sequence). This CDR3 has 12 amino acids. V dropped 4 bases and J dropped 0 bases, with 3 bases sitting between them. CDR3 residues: CASSSYQETQYF. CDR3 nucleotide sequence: TGTGCCAGCAGTTCCTACCAAGAGACCCAGTACTTC.

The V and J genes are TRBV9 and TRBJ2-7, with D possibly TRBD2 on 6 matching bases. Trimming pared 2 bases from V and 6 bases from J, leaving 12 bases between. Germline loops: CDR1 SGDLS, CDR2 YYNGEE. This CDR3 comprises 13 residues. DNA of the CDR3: TGTGCCAGCAGCGTGGGGGGAGTGGGCGAGCAGTACTTC. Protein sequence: CASSVGGVGEQYF.

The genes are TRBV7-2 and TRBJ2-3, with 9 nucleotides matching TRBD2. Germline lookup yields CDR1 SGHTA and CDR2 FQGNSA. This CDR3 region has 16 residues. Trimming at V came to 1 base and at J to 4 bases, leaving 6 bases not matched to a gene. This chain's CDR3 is CASSLEGGGASDTQYF. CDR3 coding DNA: TGTGCCAGCAGCTTAGAAGGCGGGGGGGCATCAGATACGCAGTATTTT.

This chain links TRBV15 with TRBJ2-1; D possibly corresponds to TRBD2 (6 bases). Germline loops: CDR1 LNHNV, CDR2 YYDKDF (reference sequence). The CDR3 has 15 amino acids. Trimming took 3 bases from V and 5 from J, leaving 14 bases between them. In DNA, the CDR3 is TGTGCCACCAGCAGTATGCAGCGGGTAGACAATGAGCAGTTCTTC. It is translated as CATSSMQRVDNEQFF.

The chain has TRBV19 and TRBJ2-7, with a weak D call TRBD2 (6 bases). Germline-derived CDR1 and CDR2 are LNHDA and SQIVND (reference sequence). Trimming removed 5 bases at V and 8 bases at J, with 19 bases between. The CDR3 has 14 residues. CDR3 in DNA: TGTGCCAGTAGTTTCGGGTCTCCCGGGAGCAAGCAGTACTTC. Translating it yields CASSFGSPGSKQYF.

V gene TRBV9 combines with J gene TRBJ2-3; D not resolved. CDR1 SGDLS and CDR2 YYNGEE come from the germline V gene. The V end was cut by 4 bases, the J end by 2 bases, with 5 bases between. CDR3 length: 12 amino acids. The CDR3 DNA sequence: TGTGCCAGCAGCATCCTCACAGATACGCAGTATTTT. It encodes CASSILTDTQYF.

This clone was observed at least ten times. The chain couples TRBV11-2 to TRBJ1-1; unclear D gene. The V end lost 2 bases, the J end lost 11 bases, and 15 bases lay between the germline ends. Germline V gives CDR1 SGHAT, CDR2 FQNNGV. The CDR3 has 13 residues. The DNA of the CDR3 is TGTGCCAGCAGCTTAACCCCAGTCCTCGGGGCTTTCTTT. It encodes CASSLTPVLGAFF.

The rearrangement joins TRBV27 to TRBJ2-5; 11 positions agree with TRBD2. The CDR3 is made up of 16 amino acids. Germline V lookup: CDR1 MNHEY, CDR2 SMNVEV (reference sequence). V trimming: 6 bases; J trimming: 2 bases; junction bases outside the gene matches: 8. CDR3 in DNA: TGTGCCAGCAGAATTAACACTAGCGGGAGACAAGAGACCCAGTACTTC. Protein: CASRINTSGRQETQYF.

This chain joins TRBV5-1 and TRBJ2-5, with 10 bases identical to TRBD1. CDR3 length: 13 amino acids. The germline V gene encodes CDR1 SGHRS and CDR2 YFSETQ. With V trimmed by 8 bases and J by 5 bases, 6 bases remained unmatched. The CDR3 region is CASRQGAGETQYF. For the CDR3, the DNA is TGCGCCAGTAGACAGGGGGCGGGCGAGACCCAGTACTTC.

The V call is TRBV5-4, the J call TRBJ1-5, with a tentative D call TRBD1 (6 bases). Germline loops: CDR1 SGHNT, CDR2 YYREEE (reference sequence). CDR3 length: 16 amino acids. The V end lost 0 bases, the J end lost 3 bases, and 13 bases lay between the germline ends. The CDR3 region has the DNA TGTGCCAGCAGCTTGGGCGGCGGACAGCTCAATCAGCCCCAGCATTTT. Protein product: CASSLGGGQLNQPQHF. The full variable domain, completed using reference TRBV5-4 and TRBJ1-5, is ETGVTQSPTHLIKTRGQQVTLRCSSQSGHNTVSWYQQALGQGPQFIFQYYREEENGRGNFPPRFSGLQFPNYSSELNVNALELDDSALYLCASSLGGGQLNQPQHFGDGTRLSIL.

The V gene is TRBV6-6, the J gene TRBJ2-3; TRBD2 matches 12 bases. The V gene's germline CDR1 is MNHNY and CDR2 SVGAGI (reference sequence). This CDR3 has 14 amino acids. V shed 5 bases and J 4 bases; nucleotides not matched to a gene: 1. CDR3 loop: CASSASGGADTQYF. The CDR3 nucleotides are TGTGCCAGCAGTGCTAGCGGGGGGGCAGATACGCAGTATTTT.

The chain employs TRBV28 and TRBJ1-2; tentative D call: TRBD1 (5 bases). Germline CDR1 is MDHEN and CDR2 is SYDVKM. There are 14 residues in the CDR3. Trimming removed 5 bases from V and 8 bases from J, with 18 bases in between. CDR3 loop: CASSLPTATRGYTF. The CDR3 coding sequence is TGTGCCAGCAGTCTCCCGACAGCCACCAGGGGCTACACCTTC.

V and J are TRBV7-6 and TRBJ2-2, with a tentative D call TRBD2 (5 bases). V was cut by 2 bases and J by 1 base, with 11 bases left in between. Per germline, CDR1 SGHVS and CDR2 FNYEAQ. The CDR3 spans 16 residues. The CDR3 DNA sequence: TGTGCCAGCAGCTTAATCCCGGCGGGGAACACCGGGGAGCTGTTTTTT. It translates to CASSLIPAGNTGELFF.

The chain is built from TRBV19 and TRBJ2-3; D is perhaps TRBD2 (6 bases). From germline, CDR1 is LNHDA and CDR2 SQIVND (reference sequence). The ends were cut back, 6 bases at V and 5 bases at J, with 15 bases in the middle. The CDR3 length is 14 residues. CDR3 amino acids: CASRNPWGEDTQYF. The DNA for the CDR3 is TGTGCCAGTAGGAACCCCTGGGGGGAAGATACGCAGTATTTT.

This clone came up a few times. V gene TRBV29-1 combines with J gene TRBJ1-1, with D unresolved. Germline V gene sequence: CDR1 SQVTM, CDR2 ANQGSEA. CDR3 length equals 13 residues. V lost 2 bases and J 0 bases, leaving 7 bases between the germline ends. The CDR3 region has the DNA TGCAGCGTTGAAAACAAGATGAACACTGAAGCTTTCTTT. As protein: CSVENKMNTEAFF.